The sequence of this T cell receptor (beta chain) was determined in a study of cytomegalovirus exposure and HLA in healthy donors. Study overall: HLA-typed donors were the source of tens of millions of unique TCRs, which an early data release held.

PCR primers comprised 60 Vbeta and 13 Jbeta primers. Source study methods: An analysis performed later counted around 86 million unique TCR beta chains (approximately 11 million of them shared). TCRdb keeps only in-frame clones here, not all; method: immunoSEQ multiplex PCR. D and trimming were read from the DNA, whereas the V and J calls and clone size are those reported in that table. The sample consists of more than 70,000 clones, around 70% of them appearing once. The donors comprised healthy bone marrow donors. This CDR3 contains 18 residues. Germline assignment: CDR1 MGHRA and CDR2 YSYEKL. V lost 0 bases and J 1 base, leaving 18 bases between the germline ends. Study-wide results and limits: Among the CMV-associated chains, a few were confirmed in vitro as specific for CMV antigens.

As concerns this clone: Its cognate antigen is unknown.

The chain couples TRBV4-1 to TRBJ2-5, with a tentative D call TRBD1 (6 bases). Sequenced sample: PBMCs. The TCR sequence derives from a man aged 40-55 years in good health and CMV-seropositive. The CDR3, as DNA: TGCGCCAGCAGCCAAGATGAGTTGGCAGGGGCCATCCAAGAGACCCAGTACTTC. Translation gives CASSQDELAGAIQETQYF.